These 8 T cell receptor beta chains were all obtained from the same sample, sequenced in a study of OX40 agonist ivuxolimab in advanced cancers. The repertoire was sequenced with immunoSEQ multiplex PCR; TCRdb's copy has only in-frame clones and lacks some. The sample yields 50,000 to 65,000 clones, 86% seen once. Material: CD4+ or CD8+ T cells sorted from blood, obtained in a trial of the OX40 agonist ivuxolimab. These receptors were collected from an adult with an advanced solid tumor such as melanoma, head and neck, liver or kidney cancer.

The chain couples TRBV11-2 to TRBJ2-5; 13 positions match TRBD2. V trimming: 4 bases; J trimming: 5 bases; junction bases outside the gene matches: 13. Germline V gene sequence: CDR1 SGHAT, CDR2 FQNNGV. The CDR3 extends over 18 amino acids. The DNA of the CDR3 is TGTGCCAGCAGCTCTCGCCCGGGACTAGCGGGACGGATGGAGACCCAGTACTTC. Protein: CASSSRPGLAGRMETQYF.

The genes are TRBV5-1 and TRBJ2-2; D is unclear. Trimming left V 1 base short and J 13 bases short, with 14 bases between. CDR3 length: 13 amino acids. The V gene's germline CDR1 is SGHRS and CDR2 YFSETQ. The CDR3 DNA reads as TGCGCCAGCAGCTTGCCTCCTCTTCCGGCGCTGTTTTTT. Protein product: CASSLPPLPALFF. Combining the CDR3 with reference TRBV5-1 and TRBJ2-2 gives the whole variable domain KAGVTQTPRYLIKTRGQQVTLSCSPISGHRSVSWYQQTPGQGLQFLFEYFSETQRNKGNFPGRFSGRQFSNSRSEMNVSTLELGDSALYLCASSLPPLPALFFGEGSRLTVL.

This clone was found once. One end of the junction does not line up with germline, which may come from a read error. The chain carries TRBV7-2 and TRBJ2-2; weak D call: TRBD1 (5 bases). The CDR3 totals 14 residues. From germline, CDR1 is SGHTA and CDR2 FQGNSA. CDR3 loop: CASTQGANSGELFF. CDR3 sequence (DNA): TGTGCCAGCACCCAAGGGGCGAACAGCGGGGAGCTGTTTTTT.

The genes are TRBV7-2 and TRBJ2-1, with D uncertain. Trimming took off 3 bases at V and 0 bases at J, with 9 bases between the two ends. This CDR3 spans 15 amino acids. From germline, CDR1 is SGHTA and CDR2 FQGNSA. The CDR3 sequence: CASSFDVSSYNEQFF. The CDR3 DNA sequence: TGTGCCAGCAGCTTCGACGTGAGCTCCTACAATGAGCAGTTCTTC.

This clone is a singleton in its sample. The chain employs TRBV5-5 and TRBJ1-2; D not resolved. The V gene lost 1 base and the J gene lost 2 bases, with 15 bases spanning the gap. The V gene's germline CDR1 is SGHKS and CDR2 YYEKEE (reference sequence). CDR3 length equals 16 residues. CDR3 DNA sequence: TGTGCCAGCAGCTTGCAATCGCTGCCGGGGAACTATGGCTACACCTTC. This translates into CASSLQSLPGNYGYTF.

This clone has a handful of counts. The CDR3 spells CASSIRESTDTQYF. In DNA form, the CDR3 reads TGTGCCAGTAGTATTCGTGAGAGCACAGATACGCAGTATTTT. The chain combines TRBV19 with TRBJ2-3; D call uncertain. Trimming shortened V by 3 bases and J by 0 bases, and 7 bases separated the two germline ends. This CDR3 has 14 amino acids. CDR1 is LNHDA, CDR2 SQIVND, per germline (reference sequence). The entire variable domain, with the rest obtained from reference TRBV19 and TRBJ2-3, is as follows: DGGITQSPKYLFRKEGQNVTLSCEQNLNHDAMYWYRQDPGQGLRLIYYSQIVNDFQKGDIAEGYSVSREKKESFPLTVTSAQKNPTAFYLCASSIRESTDTQYFGPGTRLTVL.

This chain's CDR3 is CATLKGLSAFF. The CDR3 nucleotides are TGTGCCACCTTAAAGGGGTTATCGGCTTTCTTT. The gene calls are TRBV28 and TRBJ1-1; D is possibly TRBD1 (5 bases). There are 11 residues in the CDR3. Germline-derived CDR1 and CDR2 are MDHEN and SYDVKM. Trimming pared 10 bases from V and 11 bases from J, leaving 17 bases between.

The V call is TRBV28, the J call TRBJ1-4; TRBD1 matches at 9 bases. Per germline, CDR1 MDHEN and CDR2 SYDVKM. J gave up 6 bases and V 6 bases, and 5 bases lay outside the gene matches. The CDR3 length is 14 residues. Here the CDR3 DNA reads TGTGCCAGCAGAGCGACAGGGGGGGATGAAAAACTGTTTTTT. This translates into CASRATGGDEKLFF.